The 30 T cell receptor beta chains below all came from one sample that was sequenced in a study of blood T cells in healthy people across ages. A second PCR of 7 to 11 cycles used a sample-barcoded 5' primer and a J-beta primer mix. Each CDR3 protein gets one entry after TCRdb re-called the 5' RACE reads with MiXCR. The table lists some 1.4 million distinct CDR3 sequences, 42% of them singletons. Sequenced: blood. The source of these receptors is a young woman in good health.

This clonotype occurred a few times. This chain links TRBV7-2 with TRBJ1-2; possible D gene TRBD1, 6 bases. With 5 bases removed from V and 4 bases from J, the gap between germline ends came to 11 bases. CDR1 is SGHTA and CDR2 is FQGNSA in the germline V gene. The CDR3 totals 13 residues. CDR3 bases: TGTGCCAGCAGCCCAGGGGTACCCTATGGCTACACCTTC. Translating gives CASSPGVPYGYTF.

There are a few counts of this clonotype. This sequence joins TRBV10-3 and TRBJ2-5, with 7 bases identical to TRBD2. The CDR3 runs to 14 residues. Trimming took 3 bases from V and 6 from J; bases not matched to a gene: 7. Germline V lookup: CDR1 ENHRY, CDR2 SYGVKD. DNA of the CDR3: TGTGCCATCAGTGAAGGGGCTAGCGGAAAGACCCAGTACTTC. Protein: CAISEGASGKTQYF.

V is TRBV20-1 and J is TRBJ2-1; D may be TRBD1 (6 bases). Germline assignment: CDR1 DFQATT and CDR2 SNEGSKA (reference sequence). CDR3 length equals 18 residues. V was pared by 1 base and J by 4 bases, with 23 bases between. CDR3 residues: CSARVIGGLDRQYNEQFF. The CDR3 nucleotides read TGCAGTGCTAGAGTGATTGGGGGATTGGACAGACAATACAATGAGCAGTTCTTC.

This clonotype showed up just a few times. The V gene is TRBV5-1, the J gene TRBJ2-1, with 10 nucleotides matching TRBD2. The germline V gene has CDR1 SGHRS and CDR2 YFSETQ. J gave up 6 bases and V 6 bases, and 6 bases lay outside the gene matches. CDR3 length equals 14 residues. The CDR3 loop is CASKIRTSGNEQFF. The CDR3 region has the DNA TGCGCCAGCAAAATACGGACTAGCGGCAATGAGCAGTTCTTC. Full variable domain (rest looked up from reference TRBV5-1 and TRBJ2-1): KAGVTQTPRYLIKTRGQQVTLSCSPISGHRSVSWYQQTPGQGLQFLFEYFSETQRNKGNFPGRFSGRQFSNSRSEMNVSTLELGDSALYLCASKIRTSGNEQFFGPGTRLTVL.

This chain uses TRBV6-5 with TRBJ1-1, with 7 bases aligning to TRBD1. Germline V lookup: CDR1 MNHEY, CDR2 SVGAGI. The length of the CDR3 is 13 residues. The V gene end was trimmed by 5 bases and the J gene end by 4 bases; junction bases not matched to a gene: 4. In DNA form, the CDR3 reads TGTGCCAGCAGTCACACAGGGGTCACTGAAGCTTTCTTT. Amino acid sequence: CASSHTGVTEAFF.

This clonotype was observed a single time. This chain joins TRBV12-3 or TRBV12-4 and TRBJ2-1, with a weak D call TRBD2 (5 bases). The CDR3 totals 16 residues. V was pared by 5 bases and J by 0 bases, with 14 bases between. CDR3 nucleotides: TGTGCCAGCAGTCCCCCCAAGCGGCCCTCCTACAATGAGCAGTTCTTC. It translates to CASSPPKRPSYNEQFF.

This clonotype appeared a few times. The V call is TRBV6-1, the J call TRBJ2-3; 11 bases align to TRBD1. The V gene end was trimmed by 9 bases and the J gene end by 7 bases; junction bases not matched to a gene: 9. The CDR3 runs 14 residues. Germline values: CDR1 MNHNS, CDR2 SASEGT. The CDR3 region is CASHGTGGVYTQYF. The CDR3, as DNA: TGTGCCAGTCACGGGACAGGGGGTGTGTATACGCAGTATTTT.

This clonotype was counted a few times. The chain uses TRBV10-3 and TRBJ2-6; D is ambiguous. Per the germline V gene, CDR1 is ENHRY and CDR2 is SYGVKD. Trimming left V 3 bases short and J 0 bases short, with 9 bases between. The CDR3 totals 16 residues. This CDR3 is CAISETTVSGANVLTF. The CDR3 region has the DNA TGTGCCATCAGTGAAACAACAGTCTCTGGGGCCAACGTCCTGACTTTC.

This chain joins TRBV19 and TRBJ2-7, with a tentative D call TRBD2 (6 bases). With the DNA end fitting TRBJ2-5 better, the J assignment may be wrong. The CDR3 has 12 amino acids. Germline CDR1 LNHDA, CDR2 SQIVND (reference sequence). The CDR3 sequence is CASSMDYQTQYF. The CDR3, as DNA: TGTGCCAGTAGTATGGACTATCAGACCCAGTACTTC.

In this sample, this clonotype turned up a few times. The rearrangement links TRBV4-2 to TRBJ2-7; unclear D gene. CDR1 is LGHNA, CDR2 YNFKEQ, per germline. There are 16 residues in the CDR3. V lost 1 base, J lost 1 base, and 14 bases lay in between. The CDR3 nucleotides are TGTGCCAGCAGCCAAGGGCACGGCCAGATTTCCTACGAGCAGTACTTC. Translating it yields CASSQGHGQISYEQYF.

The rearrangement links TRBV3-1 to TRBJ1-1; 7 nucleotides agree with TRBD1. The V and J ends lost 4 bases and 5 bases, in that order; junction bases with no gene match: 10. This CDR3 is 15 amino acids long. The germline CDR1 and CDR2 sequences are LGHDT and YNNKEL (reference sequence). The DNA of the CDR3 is TGTGCCAGCAGCCCCTATGACAGGGTGGGAACTGAAGCTTTCTTT. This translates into CASSPYDRVGTEAFF.

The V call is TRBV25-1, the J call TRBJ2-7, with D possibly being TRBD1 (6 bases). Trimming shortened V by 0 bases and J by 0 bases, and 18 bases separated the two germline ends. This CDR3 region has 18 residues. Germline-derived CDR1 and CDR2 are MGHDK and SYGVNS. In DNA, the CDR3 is TGTGCCAGCAGTGAATACTACCCCGGACAGAAGAGCTCCTACGAGCAGTACTTC. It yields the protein CASSEYYPGQKSSYEQYF.

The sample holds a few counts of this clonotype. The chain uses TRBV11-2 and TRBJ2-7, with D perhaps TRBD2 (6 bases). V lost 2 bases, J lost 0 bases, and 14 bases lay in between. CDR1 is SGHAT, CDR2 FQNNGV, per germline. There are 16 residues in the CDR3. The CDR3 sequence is CASSLLAGTDSYEQYF. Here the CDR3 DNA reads TGTGCCAGCAGCTTACTGGCGGGAACCGACTCCTACGAGCAGTACTTC.

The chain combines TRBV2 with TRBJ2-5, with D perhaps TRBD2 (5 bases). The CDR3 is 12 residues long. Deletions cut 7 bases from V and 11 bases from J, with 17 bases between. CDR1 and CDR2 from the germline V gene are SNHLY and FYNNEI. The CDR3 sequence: CASNEGLNEQYF. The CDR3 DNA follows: TGTGCCAGCAATGAGGGTTTAAATGAGCAGTACTTC. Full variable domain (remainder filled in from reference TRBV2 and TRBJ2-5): EPEVTQTPSHQVTQMGQEVILRCVPISNHLYFYWYRQILGQKVEFLVSFYNNEISEKSEIFDDQFSVERPDGSNFTLKIRSTKLEDSAMYFCASNEGLNEQYFGPGTRLLVL.

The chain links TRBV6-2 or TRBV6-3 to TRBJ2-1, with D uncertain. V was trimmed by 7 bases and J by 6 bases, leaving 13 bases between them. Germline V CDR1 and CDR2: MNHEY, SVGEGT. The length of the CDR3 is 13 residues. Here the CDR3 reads CASTSRLVNEQFF. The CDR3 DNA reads TGTGCCAGCACCTCGCGGCTAGTCAATGAGCAGTTCTTC.

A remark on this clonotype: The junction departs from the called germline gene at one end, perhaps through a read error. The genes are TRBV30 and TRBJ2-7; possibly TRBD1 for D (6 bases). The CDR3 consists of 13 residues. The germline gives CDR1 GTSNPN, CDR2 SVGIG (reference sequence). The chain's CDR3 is CALSVVTRDTQYF. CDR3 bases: TGTGCCTTGAGTGTGGTGACGAGGGACACCCAGTACTTC.

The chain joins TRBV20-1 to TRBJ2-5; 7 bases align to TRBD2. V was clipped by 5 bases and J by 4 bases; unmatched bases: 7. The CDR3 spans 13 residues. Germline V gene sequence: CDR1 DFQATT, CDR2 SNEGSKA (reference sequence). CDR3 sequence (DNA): TGCAGTGCTCGGGCCCCGGGAGGAGAGACCCAGTACTTC. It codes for CSARAPGGETQYF.

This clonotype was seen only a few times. The CDR3 nucleotides read TGTGCCAGCAGCCGTCGGAGGGACGGAACTGGCTACACCTTC. Translation gives CASSRRRDGTGYTF. The V call is TRBV3-1, the J call TRBJ1-2; D may be TRBD1 (5 bases). From germline, CDR1 is LGHDT and CDR2 YNNKEL (reference sequence). This CDR3 is built from 14 residues. V lost 4 bases to trimming and J lost 7 bases, with 16 bases between them. Together with reference TRBV3-1 and TRBJ1-2, the CDR3 gives the full variable domain: DTAVSQTPKYLVTQMGNDKSIKCEQNLGHDTMYWYKQDSKKFLKIMFSYNNKELIINETVPNRFSPKSPDKAHLNLHINSLELGDSAVYFCASSRRRDGTGYTFGSGTRLTVV.

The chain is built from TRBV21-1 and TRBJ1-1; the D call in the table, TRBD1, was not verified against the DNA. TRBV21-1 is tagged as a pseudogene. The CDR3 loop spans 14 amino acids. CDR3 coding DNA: TGTGCCAGTTTAAGTGGGACAGGGGCTCCTGAAGCTTTCTTT. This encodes CASLSGTGAPEAFF.

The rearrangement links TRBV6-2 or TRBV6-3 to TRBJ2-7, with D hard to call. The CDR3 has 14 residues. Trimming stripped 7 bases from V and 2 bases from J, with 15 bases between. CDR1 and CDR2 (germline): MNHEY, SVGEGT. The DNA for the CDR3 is TGTGCCAGCATTGGGCAGGTCTATCCCTACGAGCAGTACTTC. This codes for CASIGQVYPYEQYF.

CDR3 DNA sequence: TGTGCCAGCAGTGCGACAGGGTGGGGCGGGGAGCTGTTTTTT. Translation: CASSATGWGGELFF. The chain has TRBV6-5 and TRBJ2-2; 7 nucleotides align to TRBD1. J was trimmed by 7 bases and V by 5 bases; bases with no gene match: 7. Germline loops: CDR1 MNHEY, CDR2 SVGAGI. This CDR3 is 14 amino acids long.

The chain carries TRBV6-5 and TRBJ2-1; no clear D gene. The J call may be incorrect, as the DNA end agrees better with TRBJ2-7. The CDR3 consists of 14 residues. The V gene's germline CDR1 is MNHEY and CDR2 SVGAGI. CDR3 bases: TGTGCCAGCAGTTACTCGACGGCTCTCAATGAGCAGTACTTC. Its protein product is CASSYSTALNEQYF.

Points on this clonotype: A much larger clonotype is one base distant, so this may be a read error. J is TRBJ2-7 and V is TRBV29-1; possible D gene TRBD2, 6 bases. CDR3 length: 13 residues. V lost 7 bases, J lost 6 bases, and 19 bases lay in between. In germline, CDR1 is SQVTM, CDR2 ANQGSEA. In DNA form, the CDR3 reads TGCAGCGCCGCGGAGGGGATAACCTGCGAGCAGTACTTC. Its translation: CSAAEGITCEQYF.

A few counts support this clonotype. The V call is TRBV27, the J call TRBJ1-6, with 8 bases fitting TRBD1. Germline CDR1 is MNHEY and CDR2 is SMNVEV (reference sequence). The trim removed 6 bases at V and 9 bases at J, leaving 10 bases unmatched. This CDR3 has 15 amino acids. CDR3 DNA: TGTGCCAGCAGGAGCACCGGGACAGGTGCTTCACCCCTCCACTTT. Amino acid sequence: CASRSTGTGASPLHF.

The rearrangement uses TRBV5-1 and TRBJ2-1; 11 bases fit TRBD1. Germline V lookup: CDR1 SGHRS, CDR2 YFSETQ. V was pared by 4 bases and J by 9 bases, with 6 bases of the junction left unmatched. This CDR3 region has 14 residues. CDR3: CASSEGQGGSEQFF. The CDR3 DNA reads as TGCGCCAGCAGCGAGGGACAGGGGGGAAGTGAGCAGTTCTTC.

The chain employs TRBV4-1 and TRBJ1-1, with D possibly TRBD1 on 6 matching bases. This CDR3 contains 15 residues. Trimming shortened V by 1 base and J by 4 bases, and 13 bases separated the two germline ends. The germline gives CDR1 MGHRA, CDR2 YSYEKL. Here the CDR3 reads CASSQALGGRTEAFF. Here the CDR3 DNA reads TGCGCCAGCAGCCAAGCCCTAGGGGGGCGCACTGAAGCTTTCTTT.

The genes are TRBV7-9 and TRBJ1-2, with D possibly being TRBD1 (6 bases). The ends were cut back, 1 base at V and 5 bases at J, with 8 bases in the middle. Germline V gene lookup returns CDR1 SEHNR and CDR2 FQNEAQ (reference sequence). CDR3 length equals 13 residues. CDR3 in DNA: TGTGCCAGCAGCTTAGGGGACACATATGGCTACACCTTC. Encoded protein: CASSLGDTYGYTF. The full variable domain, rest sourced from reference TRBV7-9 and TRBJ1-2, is DTGVSQNPRHKITKRGQNVTFRCDPISEHNRLYWYRQTLGQGPEFLTYFQNEAQLEKSRLLSDRFSAERPKGSFSTLEIQRTEQGDSAMYLCASSLGDTYGYTFGSGTRLTVV.

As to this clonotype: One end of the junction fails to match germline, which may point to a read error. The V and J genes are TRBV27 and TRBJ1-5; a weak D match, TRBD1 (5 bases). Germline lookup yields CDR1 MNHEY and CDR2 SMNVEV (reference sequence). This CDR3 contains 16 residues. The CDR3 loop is CAGSRRGEGYGQPQHF. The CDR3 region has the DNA TGTGCCGGCAGCCGCCGCGGGGAGGGGTACGGTCAGCCCCAGCATTTT.

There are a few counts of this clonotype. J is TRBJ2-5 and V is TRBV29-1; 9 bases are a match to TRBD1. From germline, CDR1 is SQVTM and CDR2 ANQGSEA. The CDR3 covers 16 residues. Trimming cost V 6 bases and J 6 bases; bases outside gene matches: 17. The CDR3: CSVGQGYEGSRKTQYF. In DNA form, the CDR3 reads TGCAGCGTCGGACAGGGGTACGAGGGGAGCCGAAAGACCCAGTACTTC.

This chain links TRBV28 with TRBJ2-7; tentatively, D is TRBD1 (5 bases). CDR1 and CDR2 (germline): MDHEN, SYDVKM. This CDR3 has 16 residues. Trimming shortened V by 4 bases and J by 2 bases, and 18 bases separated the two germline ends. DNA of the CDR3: TGTGCCAGCAGTTGGTCGTGGCAGGGCAACCCCTACGAGCAGTACTTC. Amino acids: CASSWSWQGNPYEQYF.